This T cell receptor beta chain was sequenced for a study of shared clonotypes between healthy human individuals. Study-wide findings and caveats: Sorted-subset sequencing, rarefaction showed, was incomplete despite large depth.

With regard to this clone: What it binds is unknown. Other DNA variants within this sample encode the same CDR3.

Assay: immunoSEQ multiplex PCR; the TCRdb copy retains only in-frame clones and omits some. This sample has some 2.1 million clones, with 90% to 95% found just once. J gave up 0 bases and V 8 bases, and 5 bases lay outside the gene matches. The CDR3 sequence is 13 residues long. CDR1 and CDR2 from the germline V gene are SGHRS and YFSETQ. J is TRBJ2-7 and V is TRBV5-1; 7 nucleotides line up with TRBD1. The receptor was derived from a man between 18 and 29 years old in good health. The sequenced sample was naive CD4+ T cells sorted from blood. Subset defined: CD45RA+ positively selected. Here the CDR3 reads CASGDRASYEQYF. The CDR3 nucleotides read TGCGCCAGTGGAGACAGGGCCTCCTACGAGCAGTACTTC.